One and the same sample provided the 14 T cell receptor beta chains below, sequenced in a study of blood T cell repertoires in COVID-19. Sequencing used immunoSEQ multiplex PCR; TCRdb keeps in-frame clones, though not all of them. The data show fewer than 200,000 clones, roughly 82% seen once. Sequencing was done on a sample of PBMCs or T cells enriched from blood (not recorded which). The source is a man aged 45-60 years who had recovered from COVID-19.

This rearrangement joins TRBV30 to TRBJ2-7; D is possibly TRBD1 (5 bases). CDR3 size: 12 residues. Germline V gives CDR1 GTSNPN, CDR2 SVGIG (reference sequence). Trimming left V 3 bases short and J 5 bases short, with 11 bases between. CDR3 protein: CAWSDGRDEQYF. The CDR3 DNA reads TGTGCCTGGAGCGATGGCAGGGACGAGCAGTACTTC.

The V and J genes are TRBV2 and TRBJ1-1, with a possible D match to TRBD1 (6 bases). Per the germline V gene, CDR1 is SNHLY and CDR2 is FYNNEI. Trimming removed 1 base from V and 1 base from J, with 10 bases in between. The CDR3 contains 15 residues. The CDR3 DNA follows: TGTGCCAGCAGTGAAGGGGGGGGCCAGAACACTGAAGCTTTCTTT. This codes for CASSEGGGQNTEAFF. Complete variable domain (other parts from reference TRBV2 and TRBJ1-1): EPEVTQTPSHQVTQMGQEVILRCVPISNHLYFYWYRQILGQKVEFLVSFYNNEISEKSEIFDDQFSVERPDGSNFTLKIRSTKLEDSAMYFCASSEGGGQNTEAFFGQGTRLTVV.

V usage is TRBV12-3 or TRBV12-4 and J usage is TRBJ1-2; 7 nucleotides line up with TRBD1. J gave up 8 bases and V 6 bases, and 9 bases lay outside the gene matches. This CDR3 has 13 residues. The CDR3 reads CASRQDRVGGYTF. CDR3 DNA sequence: TGTGCCAGCAGACAAGACAGGGTCGGGGGCTACACCTTC.

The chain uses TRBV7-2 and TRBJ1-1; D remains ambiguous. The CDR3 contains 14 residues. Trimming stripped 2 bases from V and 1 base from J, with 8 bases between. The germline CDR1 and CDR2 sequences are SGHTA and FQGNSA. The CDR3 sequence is CASSLFGKNTEAFF. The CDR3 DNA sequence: TGTGCCAGCAGCTTATTTGGCAAGAACACTGAAGCTTTCTTT.

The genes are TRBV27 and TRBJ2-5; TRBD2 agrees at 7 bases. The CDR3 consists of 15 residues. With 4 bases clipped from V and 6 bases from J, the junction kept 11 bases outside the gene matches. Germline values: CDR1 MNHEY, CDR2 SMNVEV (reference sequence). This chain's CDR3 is CASSSDRTRSKTQYF. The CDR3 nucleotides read TGTGCCAGCAGTTCAGATCGGACTAGATCGAAGACCCAGTACTTC.

The CDR3 DNA follows: TGTGCCACCAGCAGGGGGCCGGGACAGAGAAATGAAAAACTGTTTTTT. It encodes CATSRGPGQRNEKLFF. The chain joins TRBV15 to TRBJ1-4; TRBD1 aligns across 7 bases. This CDR3 is 16 amino acids long. Losses at the gene ends were 3 bases for V and 5 bases for J; bases not matched to a gene: 9. Germline V gives CDR1 LNHNV, CDR2 YYDKDF (reference sequence).

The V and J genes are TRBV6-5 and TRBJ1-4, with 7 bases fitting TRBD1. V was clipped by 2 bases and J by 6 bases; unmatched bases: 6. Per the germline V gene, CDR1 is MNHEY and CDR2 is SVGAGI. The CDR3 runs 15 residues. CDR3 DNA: TGTGCCAGCAGTTACGGGGGACAGAGAGATGAAAAACTGTTTTTT. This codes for CASSYGGQRDEKLFF.

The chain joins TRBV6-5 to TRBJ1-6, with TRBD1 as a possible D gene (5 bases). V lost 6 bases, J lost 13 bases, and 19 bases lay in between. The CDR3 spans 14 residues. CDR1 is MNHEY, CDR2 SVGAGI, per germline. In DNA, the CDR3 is TGTGCCAGCAGACCCCGTACAGGAAACGAGCCCCTCCACTTT. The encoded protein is CASRPRTGNEPLHF.

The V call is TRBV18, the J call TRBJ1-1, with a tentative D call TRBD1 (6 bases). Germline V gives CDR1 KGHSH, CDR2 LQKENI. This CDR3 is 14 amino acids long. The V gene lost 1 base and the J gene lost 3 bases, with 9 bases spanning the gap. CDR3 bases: TGTGCCAGCTCACCACAGGGGGGGGACACTGAAGCTTTCTTT. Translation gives CASSPQGGDTEAFF. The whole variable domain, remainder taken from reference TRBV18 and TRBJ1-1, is NAGVMQNPRHLVRRRGQEARLRCSPMKGHSHVYWYRQLPEEGLKFMVYLQKENIIDESGMPKERFSAEFPKEGPSILRIQQVVRGDSAAYFCASSPQGGDTEAFFGQGTRLTVV.

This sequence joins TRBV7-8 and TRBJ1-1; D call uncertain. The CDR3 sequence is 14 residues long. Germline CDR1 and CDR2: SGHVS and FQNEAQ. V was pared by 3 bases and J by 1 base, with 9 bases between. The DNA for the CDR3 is TGTGCCAGCAGCTTCGCTGCGGGGAACACTGAAGCTTTCTTT. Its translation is CASSFAAGNTEAFF.

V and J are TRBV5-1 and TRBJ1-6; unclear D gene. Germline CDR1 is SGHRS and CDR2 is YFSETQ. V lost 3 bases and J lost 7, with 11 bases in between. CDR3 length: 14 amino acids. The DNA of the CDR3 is TGCGCCAGCAGCTCACTAGATAAAAATTCACCCCTCCACTTT. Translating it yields CASSSLDKNSPLHF.

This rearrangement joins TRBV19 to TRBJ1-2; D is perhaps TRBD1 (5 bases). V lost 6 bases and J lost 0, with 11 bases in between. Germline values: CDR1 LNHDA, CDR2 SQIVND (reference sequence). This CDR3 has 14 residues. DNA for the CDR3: TGTGCCAGTAGCCAGGGATTGCCTAACTATGGCTACACCTTC. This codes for CASSQGLPNYGYTF.

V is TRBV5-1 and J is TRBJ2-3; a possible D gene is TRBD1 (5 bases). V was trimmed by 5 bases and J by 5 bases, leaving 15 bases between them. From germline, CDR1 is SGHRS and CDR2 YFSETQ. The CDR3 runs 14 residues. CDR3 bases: TGCGCCAGCAGTCCAGGGAATGGAGAAGATACGCAGTATTTT. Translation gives CASSPGNGEDTQYF.

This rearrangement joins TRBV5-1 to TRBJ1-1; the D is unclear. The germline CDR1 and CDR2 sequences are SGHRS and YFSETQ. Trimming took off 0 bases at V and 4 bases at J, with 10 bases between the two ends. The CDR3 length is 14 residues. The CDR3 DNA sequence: TGCGCCAGCAGCTTGGCTGCGGGATCCACTGAAGCTTTCTTT. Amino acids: CASSLAAGSTEAFF.